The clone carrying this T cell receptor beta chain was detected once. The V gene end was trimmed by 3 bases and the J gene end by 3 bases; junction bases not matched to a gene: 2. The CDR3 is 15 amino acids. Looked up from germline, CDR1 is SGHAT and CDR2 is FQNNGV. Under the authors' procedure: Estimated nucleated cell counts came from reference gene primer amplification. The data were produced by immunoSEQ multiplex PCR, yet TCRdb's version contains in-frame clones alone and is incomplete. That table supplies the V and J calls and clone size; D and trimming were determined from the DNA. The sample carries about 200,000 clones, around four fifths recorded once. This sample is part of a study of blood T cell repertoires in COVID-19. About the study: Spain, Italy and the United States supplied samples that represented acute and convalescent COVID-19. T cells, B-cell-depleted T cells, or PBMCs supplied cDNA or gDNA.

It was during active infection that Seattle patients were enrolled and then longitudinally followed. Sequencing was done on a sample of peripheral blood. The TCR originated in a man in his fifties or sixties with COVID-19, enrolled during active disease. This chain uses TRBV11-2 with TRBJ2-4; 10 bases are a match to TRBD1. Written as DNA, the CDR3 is TGTGCCAGCAGCTTTGGACAGGGGGGCAAAAACATTCAGTACTTC. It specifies CASSFGQGGKNIQYF.